This TCR beta chain was identified during a study of identifying expanded T cells in peripheral blood. This CDR3 is 22 amino acids long. The V and J ends lost 4 bases and 3 bases, in that order; junction bases with no gene match: 26. CDR1 is SGHRS, CDR2 YFSETQ, per germline. Profiling relied on immunoSEQ multiplex PCR, and the TCRdb table lists in-frame clones only, not all of them. The table records approximately 75,000 clones, 85% to 90% of them present only once. This clonotype was obtained from a person between 18 and 69 years old in good health. The sequenced material came from blood. The chain links TRBV5-1 to TRBJ2-3; TRBD2 matches at 10 bases. The CDR3 sequence: CASSQDTAILAGLMGGTDTQYF. The CDR3 DNA sequence: TGCGCCAGCAGCCAAGACACAGCCATACTAGCGGGGCTCATGGGAGGGACAGATACGCAGTATTTT. Looking up the rest from reference TRBV5-1 and TRBJ2-3 gives the full variable domain: KAGVTQTPRYLIKTRGQQVTLSCSPISGHRSVSWYQQTPGQGLQFLFEYFSETQRNKGNFPGRFSGRQFSNSRSEMNVSTLELGDSALYLCASSQDTAILAGLMGGTDTQYFGPGTRLTVL.